Below are 9 T cell receptor beta chains sequenced from a single sample in a study of Graves' ophthalmopathy and Graves' hyperthyroidism. TCR beta CDR3 regions were amplified from RNA transcripts. Following a first-round RT-PCR that used HTBI primers, a second-round multiplex PCR was carried out. TCRdb reprocessed the multiplex PCR reads via MiXCR and lists one record per CDR3 protein. The sample records about 660,000 distinct CDR3 sequences, just over 40% being singletons. Source material: peripheral blood. Receptor source: an adult man with Graves' ophthalmopathy.

The chain links TRBV29-1 to TRBJ1-2; D unclear. CDR3 length: 12 residues. CDR1 SQVTM and CDR2 ANQGSEA come from the germline V gene. V lost 8 bases and J 0 bases, leaving 10 bases between the germline ends. The chain's CDR3 is CSLASTNYGYTF. The CDR3 bases are TGCAGCTTGGCCTCAACTAACTATGGCTACACCTTC.

The chain employs TRBV7-9 and TRBJ1-2, with TRBD1 matching 8 bases. The trim removed 11 bases at V and 4 bases at J, leaving 15 bases unmatched. CDR1 and CDR2 from the germline V gene are SEHNR and FQNEAQ (reference sequence). CDR3 length: 15 amino acids. Here the CDR3 DNA reads TGTGCCTGGAGTACGCCAGGGGGCGATGGCTATGGCTACACCTTC. This sequence encodes CAWSTPGGDGYGYTF.

A word on this clonotype: With a much larger clone just one base away, this may be a read error. This chain uses TRBV15 with TRBJ1-1; TRBD1 aligns across 7 bases. The germline gives CDR1 LNHNV, CDR2 YYDKDF (reference sequence). The CDR3 sequence is 15 residues long. V gave up 2 bases and J gave up 1 base; unmatched junction bases: 4. CDR3 nucleotides: TGTGCCACCAGCAGACGGGCAGGGGGGAACACTGAAGCTTTCTTT. Its protein is CATSRRAGGNTEAFF.

With respect to this clonotype: This may come from a read error, since a much larger clone is one base off. V gene TRBV5-1 combines with J gene TRBJ2-7; TRBD1 agrees at 10 bases. Germline values: CDR1 SGHRS, CDR2 YFSETQ. V lost 4 bases, J lost 3 bases, and 4 bases stayed unmatched. The CDR3 loop spans 14 amino acids. The DNA for the CDR3 is TGCGCCAGCAGCATGGACAGGGGGGACTACGAGCAGTACGTC. Amino acid sequence: CASSMDRGDYEQYV.

The sample holds a few counts of this clonotype. The chain recombines TRBV6-5 with TRBJ2-7; D may be TRBD2 (5 bases). Trimming took 3 bases from V and 3 from J, leaving 18 bases between them. The CDR3 is 16 residues long. Germline values: CDR1 MNHEY, CDR2 SVGAGI. The CDR3 DNA reads as TGTGCCAGCAGTTATTGGGAGTTTAAGGGTTGCTACGAGCAGTACTTC. This codes for CASSYWEFKGCYEQYF.

The chain carries TRBV25-1 and TRBJ2-2; 11 bases map to TRBD2. The V segment lost 6 bases and the J segment 1 base; nucleotides outside the gene matches: 7. Per the germline V gene, CDR1 is MGHDK and CDR2 is SYGVNS. This CDR3 contains 17 residues. The CDR3 loop is CASSLATSGENTGELFF. In nucleotides, the CDR3 is TGTGCCAGCAGCTTAGCGACTAGCGGGGAGAACACCGGGGAGCTGTTTTTT.

The chain carries TRBV10-3 and TRBJ2-7, with TRBD2 as a possible D gene (6 bases). Germline CDR1 is ENHRY and CDR2 is SYGVKD. Trimming left V 10 bases short and J 7 bases short, with 32 bases between. CDR3 size: 17 residues. CDR3 DNA sequence: TGTGCCAGCGGTGATTATGCGGGGCGCCGGCTGGGGTGGGAGCAGTACTTC. Its protein is CASGDYAGRRLGWEQYF.

The chain carries TRBV12-5 and TRBJ1-1; a possible D gene is TRBD1 (6 bases). Trimming took off 4 bases at V and 4 bases at J, with 10 bases between the two ends. Germline V gene sequence: CDR1 LGHNT, CDR2 FRNRAP. The CDR3 loop spans 13 amino acids. This CDR3 reads CASGSTGSTEAFF. In DNA form, the CDR3 reads TGTGCTAGTGGTTCTACAGGGTCCACTGAAGCTTTCTTT.

In this sample, this clonotype turned up many times. The chain is built from TRBV2 and TRBJ1-2; D is perhaps TRBD1 (6 bases). V lost 9 bases and J 4 bases, leaving 21 bases between the germline ends. CDR1 is SNHLY and CDR2 is FYNNEI in the germline V gene. The CDR3 length is 15 residues. The CDR3 region is CASSGEGGVPYGYTF. The CDR3 DNA follows: TGTGCCAGTTCCGGCGAGGGGGGGGTCCCCTATGGCTACACCTTC.